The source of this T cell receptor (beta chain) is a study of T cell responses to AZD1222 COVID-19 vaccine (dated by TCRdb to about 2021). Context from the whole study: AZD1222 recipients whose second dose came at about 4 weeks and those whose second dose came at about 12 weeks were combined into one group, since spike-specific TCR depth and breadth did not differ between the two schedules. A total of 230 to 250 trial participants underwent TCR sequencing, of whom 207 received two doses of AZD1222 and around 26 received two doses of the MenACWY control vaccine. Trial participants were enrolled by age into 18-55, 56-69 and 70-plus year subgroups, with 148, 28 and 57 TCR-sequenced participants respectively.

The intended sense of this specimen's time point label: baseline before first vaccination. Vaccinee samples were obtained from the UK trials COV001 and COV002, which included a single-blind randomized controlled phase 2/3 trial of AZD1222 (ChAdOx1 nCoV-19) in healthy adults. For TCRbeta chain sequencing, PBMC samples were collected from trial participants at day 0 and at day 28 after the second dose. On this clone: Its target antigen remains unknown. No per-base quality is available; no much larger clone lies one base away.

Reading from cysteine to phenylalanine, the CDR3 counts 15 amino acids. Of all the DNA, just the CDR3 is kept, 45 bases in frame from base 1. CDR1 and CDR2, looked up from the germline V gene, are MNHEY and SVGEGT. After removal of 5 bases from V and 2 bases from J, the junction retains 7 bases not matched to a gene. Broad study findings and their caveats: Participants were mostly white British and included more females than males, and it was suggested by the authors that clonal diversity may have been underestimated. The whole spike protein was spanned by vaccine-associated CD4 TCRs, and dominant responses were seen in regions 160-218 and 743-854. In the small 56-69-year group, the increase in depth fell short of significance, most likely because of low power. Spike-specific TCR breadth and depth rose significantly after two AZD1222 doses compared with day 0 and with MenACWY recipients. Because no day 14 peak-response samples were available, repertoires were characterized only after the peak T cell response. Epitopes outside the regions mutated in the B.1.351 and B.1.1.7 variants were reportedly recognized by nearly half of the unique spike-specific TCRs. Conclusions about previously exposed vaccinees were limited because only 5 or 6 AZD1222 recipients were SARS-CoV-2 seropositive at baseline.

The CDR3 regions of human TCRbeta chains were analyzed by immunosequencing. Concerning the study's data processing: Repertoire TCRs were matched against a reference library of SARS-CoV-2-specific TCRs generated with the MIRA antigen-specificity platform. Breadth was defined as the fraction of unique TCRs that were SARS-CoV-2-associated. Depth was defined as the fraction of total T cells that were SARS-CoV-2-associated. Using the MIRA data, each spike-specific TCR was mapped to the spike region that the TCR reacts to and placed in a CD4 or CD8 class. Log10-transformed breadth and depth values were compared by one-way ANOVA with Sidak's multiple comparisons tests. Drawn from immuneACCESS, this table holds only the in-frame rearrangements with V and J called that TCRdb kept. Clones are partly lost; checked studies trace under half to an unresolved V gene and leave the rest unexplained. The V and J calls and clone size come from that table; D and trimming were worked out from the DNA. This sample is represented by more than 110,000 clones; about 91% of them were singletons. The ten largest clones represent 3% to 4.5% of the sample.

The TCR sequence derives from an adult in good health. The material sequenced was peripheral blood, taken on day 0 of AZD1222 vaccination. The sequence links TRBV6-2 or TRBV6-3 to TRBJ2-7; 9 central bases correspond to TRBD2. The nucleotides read TGTGCCAGCAGTGCCGTCCTAGCGGGGACCTACGAGCAGTACTTC. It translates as CASSAVLAGTYEQYF.